One sample yielded the 10 T cell receptor beta chains listed below, sequenced in a study of early T cells in non-severe SARS-CoV-2 infection. TCRdb re-derived calls from the 5' RACE reads in MiXCR, one entry per CDR3 protein. Of 68,000 or so distinct CDR3 sequences in the sample, more than 9% were seen once. The sequencing sample was made of whole blood. The receptors were gathered from an adult who was a healthcare worker with PCR-confirmed SARS-CoV-2 infection or an uninfected control (not recorded which).

The sample holds many counts of this clonotype. The chain combines TRBV7-2 with TRBJ1-2; no firm D call. Germline CDR1 and CDR2: SGHTA and FQGNSA. V was clipped by 5 bases and J by 7 bases, with 17 bases between them. The CDR3 spans 14 residues. The CDR3 nucleotides read TGTGCCAGCAGCCTTCCCCAGGCCGTTAGTGGCTACACCTTC. Its protein product is CASSLPQAVSGYTF.

This clonotype was observed many times. This chain joins TRBV11-2 and TRBJ2-5; 8 nucleotides line up with TRBD2. The germline V gene encodes CDR1 SGHAT and CDR2 FQNNGV. V dropped 3 bases and J dropped 4; count of bases not matched to a gene: 13. CDR3 length: 17 amino acids. CDR3 residues: CASSFRITAGGSETQYF. The CDR3 DNA reads as TGTGCCAGCAGCTTCAGGATCACGGCGGGGGGCTCAGAGACCCAGTACTTC. Full variable domain (missing parts from reference TRBV11-2 and TRBJ2-5): EAGVAQSPRYKIIEKRQSVAFWCNPISGHATLYWYQQILGQGPKLLIQFQNNGVVDDSQLPKDRFSAERLKGVDSTLKIQPAKLEDSAVYLCASSFRITAGGSETQYFGPGTRLLVL.

This clonotype has just a few counts. J is TRBJ1-4 and V is TRBV27; D may be TRBD1 (6 bases). The germline V and J ends were trimmed by 6 bases and 0 bases, with 11 bases remaining between them. Germline lookup yields CDR1 MNHEY and CDR2 SMNVEV (reference sequence). The length of the CDR3 is 15 residues. CDR3 protein: CASRQQGATNEKLFF. The CDR3 DNA reads TGTGCCAGCAGGCAACAGGGAGCAACTAATGAAAAACTGTTTTTT.

The chain combines TRBV7-2 with TRBJ2-1, with 11 positions matching TRBD2. Unmatched junction bases numbered 11, after V lost 4 bases and J lost 6 bases. Germline loops: CDR1 SGHTA, CDR2 FQGNSA. The CDR3 loop spans 17 amino acids. The CDR3 protein is CASSSSTGTSGRNEQFF. As DNA, the CDR3 is TGTGCCAGCAGCTCAAGCACCGGGACTAGCGGACGCAATGAGCAGTTCTTC. Using reference TRBV7-2 and TRBJ2-1 for the parts outside the CDR3, the full variable domain is GAGVSQSPSNKVTEKGKDVELRCDPISGHTALYWYRQSLGQGLEFLIYFQGNSAPDKSGLPSDRFSAERTGGSVSTLTIQRTQQEDSAVYLCASSSSTGTSGRNEQFFGPGTRLTVL.

This clonotype was detected a few times. V is TRBV12-3 or TRBV12-4 and J is TRBJ2-4, with D possibly called TRBD1 or TRBD2 (6 bases each). V dropped 3 bases and J dropped 8 bases, with 11 bases sitting between them. CDR3 size: 13 residues. CDR3 residues: CASSLRGADIQYF. The CDR3, as DNA: TGTGCCAGCAGTTTGAGGGGGGCGGACATTCAGTACTTC.

In its sample, this clonotype was seen a few times. CDR3 sequence reads: CASSYGGFYEQYF. DNA for the CDR3: TGTGCCAGCAGTTATGGGGGTTTCTACGAGCAGTACTTC. This chain uses TRBV6-2 or TRBV6-3 with TRBJ2-7, with D perhaps given as TRBD1 or TRBD2 (5 bases each). V lost 3 bases to trimming and J lost 3 bases, with 9 bases between them. The CDR3 runs to 13 residues. Germline V gene sequence: CDR1 MNHEY, CDR2 SVGEGT.

The V and J genes are TRBV3-1 and TRBJ2-1; 11 nucleotides agree with TRBD2. The CDR3 covers 15 residues. V trimming: 1 base; J trimming: 9 bases; junction bases outside the gene matches: 5. CDR1 LGHDT and CDR2 YNNKEL come from the germline V gene (reference sequence). This CDR3 is CASSQGTSGLSEQFF. DNA for the CDR3: TGTGCCAGCAGCCAAGGGACTAGCGGGTTGAGTGAGCAGTTCTTC.

This clonotype appeared many times. This rearrangement joins TRBV29-1 to TRBJ2-6; 7 bases agree with TRBD1. V lost 6 bases to trimming and J lost 4 bases; unmatched junction nucleotides: 6. The CDR3 extends over 14 amino acids. Germline V CDR1 and CDR2: SQVTM, ANQGSEA. CDR3 DNA sequence: TGCAGCGTAAGACAGGGAACAGGGGCCAACGTCCTGACTTTC. Protein product: CSVRQGTGANVLTF. Combining the CDR3 with reference TRBV29-1 and TRBJ2-6 gives the whole variable domain SAVISQKPSRDICQRGTSLTIQCQVDSQVTMMFWYRQQPGQSLTLIATANQGSEATYESGFVIDKFPISRPNLTFSTLTVSNMSPEDSSIYLCSVRQGTGANVLTFGAGSRLTVL.

This clonotype appeared many times. This CDR3 reads CSARPTSGGSSYEQYF. The CDR3 DNA is TGCAGTGCTAGACCGACTAGCGGGGGTAGCTCCTACGAGCAGTACTTC. The rearrangement links TRBV20-1 to TRBJ2-7; 12 nucleotides align to TRBD2. The CDR3 runs 16 residues. Germline CDR1 reads DFQATT; CDR2 reads SNEGSKA (reference sequence). The junction had 5 bases not matched to a gene; V was cut back by 2 bases and J by 0 bases.

This clonotype has a single count. This may be a read error: a much more frequent sequence differs by one nucleotide. The chain couples TRBV6-6 to TRBJ2-3, with D unclear. The CDR3 sequence is 12 residues long. V lost 0 bases, J lost 6 bases, and 4 bases lay in between. The germline V gene has CDR1 MNHNY and CDR2 SVGAGI (reference sequence). The CDR3 region has the DNA TGTGCCAGCAGTTACTCAGGGGATACGCAGTATTTT. Translated: CASSYSGDTQYF.